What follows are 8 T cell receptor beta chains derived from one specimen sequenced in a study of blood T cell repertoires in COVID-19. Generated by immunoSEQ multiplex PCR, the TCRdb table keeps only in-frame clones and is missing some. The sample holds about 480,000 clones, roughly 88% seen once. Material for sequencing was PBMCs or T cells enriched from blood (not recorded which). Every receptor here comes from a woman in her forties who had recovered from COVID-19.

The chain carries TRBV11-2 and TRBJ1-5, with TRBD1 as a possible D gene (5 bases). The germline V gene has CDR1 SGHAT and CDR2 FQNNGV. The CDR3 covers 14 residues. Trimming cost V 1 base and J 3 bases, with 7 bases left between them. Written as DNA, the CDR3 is TGTGCCAGCAGCTTAGCGACAGCCAATCAGCCCCAGCATTTT. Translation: CASSLATANQPQHF. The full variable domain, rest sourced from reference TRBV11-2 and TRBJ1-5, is EAGVAQSPRYKIIEKRQSVAFWCNPISGHATLYWYQQILGQGPKLLIQFQNNGVVDDSQLPKDRFSAERLKGVDSTLKIQPAKLEDSAVYLCASSLATANQPQHFGDGTRLSIL.

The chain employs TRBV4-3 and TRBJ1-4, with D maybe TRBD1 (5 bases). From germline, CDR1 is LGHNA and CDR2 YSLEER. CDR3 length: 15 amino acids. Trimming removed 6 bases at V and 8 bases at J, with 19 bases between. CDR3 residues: CASSSTGGTGEKLFF. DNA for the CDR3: TGCGCCAGCAGTTCAACCGGCGGGACGGGCGAAAAACTGTTTTTT.

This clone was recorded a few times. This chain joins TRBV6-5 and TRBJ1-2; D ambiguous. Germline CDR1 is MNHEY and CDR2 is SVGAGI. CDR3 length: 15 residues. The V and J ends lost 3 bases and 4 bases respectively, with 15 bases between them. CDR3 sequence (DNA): TGTGCCAGCAGTTATGACGCAAAGCGGCCCTATGGCTACACCTTC. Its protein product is CASSYDAKRPYGYTF.

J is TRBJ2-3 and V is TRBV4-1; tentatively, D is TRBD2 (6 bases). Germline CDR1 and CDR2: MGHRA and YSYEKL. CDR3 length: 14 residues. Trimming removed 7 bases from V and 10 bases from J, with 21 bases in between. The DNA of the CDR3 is TGCGCCAGCAAAGAAACGGGAGTTGGCCGTTCGCAGTATTTT. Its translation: CASKETGVGRSQYF.

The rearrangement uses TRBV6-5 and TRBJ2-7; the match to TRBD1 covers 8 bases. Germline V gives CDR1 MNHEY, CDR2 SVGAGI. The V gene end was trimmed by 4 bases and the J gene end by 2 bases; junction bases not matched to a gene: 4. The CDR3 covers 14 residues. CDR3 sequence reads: CASSSQTGAYEQYF. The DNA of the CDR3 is TGTGCCAGCAGTTCCCAGACAGGGGCCTACGAGCAGTACTTC.

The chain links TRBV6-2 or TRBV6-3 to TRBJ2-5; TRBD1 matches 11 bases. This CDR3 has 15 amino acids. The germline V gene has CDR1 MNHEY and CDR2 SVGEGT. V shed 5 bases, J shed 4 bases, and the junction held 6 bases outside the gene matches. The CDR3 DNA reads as TGTGCCAGCAGTCCGGCGGACAGGGGGCTAGAGACCCAGTACTTC. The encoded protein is CASSPADRGLETQYF.

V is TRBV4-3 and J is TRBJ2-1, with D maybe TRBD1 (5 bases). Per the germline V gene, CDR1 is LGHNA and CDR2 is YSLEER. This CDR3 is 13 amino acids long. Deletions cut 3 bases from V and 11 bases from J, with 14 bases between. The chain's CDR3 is CASSQDPTVKQFF. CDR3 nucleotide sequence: TGCGCCAGCAGCCAGGATCCGACAGTGAAGCAGTTCTTC.

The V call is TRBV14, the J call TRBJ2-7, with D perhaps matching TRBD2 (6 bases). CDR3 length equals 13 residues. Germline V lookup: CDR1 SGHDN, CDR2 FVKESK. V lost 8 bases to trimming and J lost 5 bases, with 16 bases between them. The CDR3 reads CASSPHPGDEQYF. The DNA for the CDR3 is TGTGCCAGCTCCCCTCACCCGGGGGACGAGCAGTACTTC.